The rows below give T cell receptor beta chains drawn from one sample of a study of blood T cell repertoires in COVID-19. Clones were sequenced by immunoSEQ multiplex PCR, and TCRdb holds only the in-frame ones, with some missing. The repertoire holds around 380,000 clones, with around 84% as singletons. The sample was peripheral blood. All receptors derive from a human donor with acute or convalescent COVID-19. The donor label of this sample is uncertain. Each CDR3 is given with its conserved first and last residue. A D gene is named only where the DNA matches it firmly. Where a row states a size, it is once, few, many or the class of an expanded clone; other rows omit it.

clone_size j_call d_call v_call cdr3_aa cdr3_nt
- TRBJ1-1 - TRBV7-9 CASSFSEVTEAFF TGTGCCAGCAGCTTTTCAGAGGTCACTGAAGCTTTCTTT
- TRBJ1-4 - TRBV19 CASNNRRPNEKLFF TGTGCCAGTAATAACAGGCGCCCTAATGAAAAACTGTTTTTT
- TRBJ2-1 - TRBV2 CASRPFSGSTEQFF TGTGCCAGCAGGCCGTTTAGCGGTAGTACTGAGCAGTTCTTC
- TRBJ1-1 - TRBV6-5 CASSPVSHTEAFF TGTGCCAGCAGTCCCGTATCTCACACTGAAGCTTTCTTT
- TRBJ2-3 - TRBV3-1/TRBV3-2 CASSQELRDTQYF TGTGCCAGCAGCCAAGAGCTGAGAGATACGCAGTATTTT
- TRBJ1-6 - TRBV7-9 CASTSYSYNSPLHF TGTGCCAGCACCTCTTACTCCTATAATTCACCCCTCCACTTT
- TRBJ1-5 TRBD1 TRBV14 CASSQTLQGMKVYGNQPQHF TGTGCCAGCAGCCAAACCCTACAGGGGATGAAGGTATACGGCAATCAGCCCCAGCATTTT
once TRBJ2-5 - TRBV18 CASSLGLSQYF TGTGCCAGCTCACTCGGGTTATCCCAGTACTTC
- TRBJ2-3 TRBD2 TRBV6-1 CASSAQRGAAIDTQYF TGTGCCAGCAGTGCGCAGCGGGGGGCTGCAATAGATACGCAGTATTTT
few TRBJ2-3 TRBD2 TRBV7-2 CASSHTSGGRDTQYF TGTGCCAGCAGCCACACTAGCGGGGGGAGAGATACGCAGTATTTT
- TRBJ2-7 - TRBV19 CASTGEQYF TGTGCCAGTACGGGGGAGCAGTACTTC
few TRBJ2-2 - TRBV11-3 CASSLRGNTGELFF TGTGCCAGCAGCTTAAGGGGTAACACCGGGGAGCTGTTTTTT
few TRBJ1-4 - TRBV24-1 CATSDGQVNEKLFF TGTGCCACCAGTGATGGACAAGTTAATGAAAAACTGTTTTTT
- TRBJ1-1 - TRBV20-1 CSAVDQGRSFF TGCAGTGCTGTGGACCAGGGTCGGTCTTTCTTT
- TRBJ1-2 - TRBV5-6 CASSFRQAVYGYTF TGTGCCAGCAGCTTCCGACAGGCCGTTTATGGCTACACCTTC
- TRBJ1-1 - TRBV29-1 CSVVRLERSREAFF TGCAGCGTTGTGAGGCTGGAACGAAGCCGTGAAGCTTTCTTT
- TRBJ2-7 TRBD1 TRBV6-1 CASSESTAGGSYEQYF TGTGCCAGCAGTGAATCAACAGCAGGGGGTTCTTACGAGCAGTACTTC
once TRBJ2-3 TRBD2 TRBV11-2 CASSLEIGTSVHTDTQYF TGTGCCAGCAGCTTAGAGATCGGGACTAGCGTACACACAGATACGCAGTATTTT
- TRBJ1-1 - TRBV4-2 CASSPLNRETEAFF TGTGCCAGCAGCCCCTTAAACAGGGAAACTGAAGCTTTCTTT
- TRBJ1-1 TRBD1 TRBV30 CAWSMGQGDTEAFF TGTGCCTGGAGCATGGGACAGGGAGATACTGAAGCTTTCTTT
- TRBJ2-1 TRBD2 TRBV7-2 CASSLERGGLHEQFF TGTGCCAGCAGCTTAGAGCGGGGGGGCCTGCATGAGCAGTTCTTC
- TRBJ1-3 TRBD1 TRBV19 CASSIPGTGRRNTIYF TGTGCCAGTAGTATCCCCGGGACAGGGAGAAGAAACACCATATATTTT
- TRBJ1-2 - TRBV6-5 CASTISGGYENTF TGTGCCAGCACTATCTCCGGCGGTTATGAAAACACCTTC
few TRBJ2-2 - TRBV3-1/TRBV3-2 CASSQRTGELFF TGTGCCAGCAGCCAGAGGACCGGGGAGCTGTTTTTT
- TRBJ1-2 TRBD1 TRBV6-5 CASSKTGQNYGYTF TGTGCCAGCAGTAAGACAGGGCAGAACTATGGCTACACCTTC
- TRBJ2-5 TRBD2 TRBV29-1 CSVETSGGTEETQYF TGCAGCGTTGAGACTAGCGGGGGGACCGAAGAGACCCAGTACTTC
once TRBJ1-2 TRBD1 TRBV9 CASSVEKGAGGYTF TGTGCCAGCAGCGTAGAGAAGGGGGCGGGCGGCTACACCTTC
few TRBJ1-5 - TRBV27 CASSLREGQPQHF TGTGCCAGCAGTTTAAGGGAGGGTCAGCCCCAGCATTTT
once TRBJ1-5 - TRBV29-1 CSVVGASNQPQHF TGCAGCGTTGTGGGGGCAAGCAATCAGCCCCAGCATTTT
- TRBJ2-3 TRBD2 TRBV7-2 CASSFRRGGNTQYF TGTGCCAGCAGCTTCAGGCGGGGGGGCAATACGCAGTATTTT
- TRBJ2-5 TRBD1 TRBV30 CAWSALDRDRGSETQYF TGTGCCTGGAGTGCCCTGGACCGGGACAGGGGATCAGAGACCCAGTACTTC
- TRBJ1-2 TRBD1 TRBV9 CASSTRDSRNYGYTF TGTGCCAGCAGCACCCGGGACAGCAGAAACTATGGCTACACCTTC
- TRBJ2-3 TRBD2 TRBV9 CASSVGGIGTDTQYF TGTGCCAGCAGCGTCGGGGGGATTGGCACAGATACGCAGTATTTT
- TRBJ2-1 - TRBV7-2 CASSLVSHNEQFF TGTGCCAGCAGCTTGGTTAGTCACAATGAGCAGTTCTTC
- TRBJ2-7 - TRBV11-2 CASSFGREQYF TGTGCCAGCAGCTTTGGGAGGGAGCAGTACTTC
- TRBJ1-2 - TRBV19 CASSSYGHLYGYTF TGTGCCAGTAGCAGCTACGGACACCTCTATGGCTACACCTTC
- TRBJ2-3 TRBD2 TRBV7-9 CASSLVAGGTFKRDTQYF TGTGCCAGCAGCTTAGTAGCGGGGGGGACCTTTAAACGGGATACGCAGTATTTT
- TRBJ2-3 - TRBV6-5 CASVSSTDTQYF TGTGCCAGCGTGTCTAGCACAGATACGCAGTATTTT
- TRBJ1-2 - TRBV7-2 CASSSPGRQQAYGYTF TGTGCCAGCAGCTCCCCCGGTCGGCAACAGGCCTATGGCTACACCTTC
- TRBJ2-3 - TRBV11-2 CASSLDPPGTQYF TGTGCCAGCAGCTTAGATCCCCCGGGTACGCAGTATTTT
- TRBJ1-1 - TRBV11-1 CASSRTDSPAFF TGTGCCAGCAGCCGGACGGACAGCCCCGCTTTCTTT
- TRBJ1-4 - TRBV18 CASSPGTHEKLFF TGTGCCAGCTCCCCGGGAACTCATGAAAAACTGTTTTTT
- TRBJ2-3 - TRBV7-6 CASSGGGSSLAPDTQYF TGTGCCAGCAGCGGCGGCGGGTCGTCACTAGCCCCGGATACGCAGTATTTT
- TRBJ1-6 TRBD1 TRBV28 CASNLAPGQGHSPLHF TGTGCCAGCAACCTAGCTCCGGGACAGGGCCATTCACCCCTCCACTTT
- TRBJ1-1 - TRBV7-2 CASSWGGASAFF TGTGCCAGCAGCTGGGGCGGGGCATCAGCTTTCTTT
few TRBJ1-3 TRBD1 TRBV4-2 CASSQSTGFGNTIYF TGTGCCAGCAGCCAGTCGACAGGGTTTGGAAACACCATATATTTT
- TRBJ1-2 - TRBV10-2 CASSGTGDYGYTF TGCGCCAGCAGTGGTACCGGGGACTATGGCTACACCTTC
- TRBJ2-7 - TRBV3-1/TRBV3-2 CASSQGRASYEQYF TGTGCCAGCAGCCAAGGCAGGGCTTCCTACGAGCAGTACTTC
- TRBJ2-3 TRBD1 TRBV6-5 CASSEGQGSQYF TGTGCCAGCAGCGAGGGACAGGGTTCGCAGTATTTT
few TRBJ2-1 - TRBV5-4 CASSARQLDNEQFF TGTGCCAGCAGCGCGCGACAGTTAGACAATGAGCAGTTCTTC
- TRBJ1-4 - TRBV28 CASSRFDRGGLFF TGTGCCAGCAGTCGCTTCGACCGCGGTGGACTGTTTTTT
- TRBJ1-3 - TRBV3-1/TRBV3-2 CASSQGSGDGNTIYF TGTGCCAGCAGCCAGGGGTCAGGGGATGGAAACACCATATATTTT